These 11 T cell receptor beta chains share one sample of origin, sequenced in a study of blood T cells in healthy people across ages. Sample-barcoded 5' priming and a J-beta primer mix drove a second PCR of about 7 to 11 cycles. Via MiXCR, TCRdb re-called the 5' RACE reads, giving one row per CDR3 protein. The data hold 540,000 or so distinct CDR3 sequences, with 27% observed a single time. Sequenced sample: blood. The source of these receptors is a woman aged 70 to 79 in good health.

The genes are TRBV20-1 and TRBJ2-5; D ambiguous. The CDR3 runs to 13 residues. The V end lost 1 base, the J end lost 4 bases, and 10 bases lay between the germline ends. Germline V gene sequence: CDR1 DFQATT, CDR2 SNEGSKA (reference sequence). The CDR3 DNA reads as TGCAGTGCTAGAGTAATACCAGGAGAGACCCAGTACTTC. Its protein is CSARVIPGETQYF.

The rearrangement uses TRBV4-3 and TRBJ2-2; 10 nucleotides align to TRBD1. Losses at the gene ends were 5 bases for V and 6 bases for J; bases not matched to a gene: 6. The CDR3 covers 15 residues. The V gene's germline CDR1 is LGHNA and CDR2 YSLEER. CDR3 DNA sequence: TGCGCCAGCAGCAGGACAGGGGGGAAAGCCGGGGAGCTGTTTTTT. It encodes CASSRTGGKAGELFF.

This clonotype came up a few times. The genes are TRBV7-7 and TRBJ2-5; D remains unclear. The germline V gene has CDR1 SSHAT and CDR2 FNYEAQ (reference sequence). V lost 1 base and J lost 4, with 10 bases in between. CDR3 size: 14 residues. The CDR3 protein is CASSLGSFPETQYF. CDR3 DNA: TGTGCCAGCAGCTTAGGGTCATTCCCAGAGACCCAGTACTTC. Full variable domain (missing parts from reference TRBV7-7 and TRBJ2-5): GAGVSQSPRYKVTKRGQDVTLRCDPISSHATLYWYQQALGQGPEFLTYFNYEAQPDKSGLPSDRFSAERPEGSISTLTIQRTEQRDSAMYRCASSLGSFPETQYFGPGTRLLVL.

This chain joins TRBV6-6 and TRBJ1-1; a possible D gene is TRBD1 (5 bases). Germline values: CDR1 MNHNY, CDR2 SVGAGI (reference sequence). V lost 7 bases and J 0 bases, leaving 21 bases between the germline ends. The CDR3 runs 17 residues. CDR3 nucleotide sequence: TGTGCCAGCACCCCTCGCCAAAGACAGAACTTGAACACTGAAGCTTTCTTT. Protein sequence: CASTPRQRQNLNTEAFF.

This chain links TRBV7-9 with TRBJ1-2; maybe TRBD1 (6 bases). The V end lost 1 base, the J end lost 5 bases, and 11 bases lay between the germline ends. The CDR3 is 14 amino acids. Germline loops: CDR1 SEHNR, CDR2 FQNEAQ (reference sequence). CDR3 nucleotide sequence: TGTGCCAGCAGCTTAGTGGCAGGGGCGTATGGCTACACCTTC. Its protein is CASSLVAGAYGYTF.

In this sample, this clonotype turned up a few times. V is TRBV20-1 and J is TRBJ1-2; no reliable D call. Trimming took off 6 bases at V and 1 base at J, with 9 bases between the two ends. CDR3 length equals 12 residues. The germline CDR1 and CDR2 sequences are DFQATT and SNEGSKA (reference sequence). The CDR3 loop is CSARTFNYGYTF. The CDR3 nucleotides read TGCAGTGCGCGGACCTTTAACTATGGCTACACCTTC.

V is TRBV7-2 and J is TRBJ2-3; tentative D call: TRBD2 (5 bases). The CDR3 extends over 18 amino acids. Trimming stripped 2 bases from V and 1 base from J, with 19 bases between. The germline V gene has CDR1 SGHTA and CDR2 FQGNSA. CDR3 sequence (DNA): TGTGCCAGCAGCTTACGGAAGGCGACCCTGCGGGGCACAGATACGCAGTATTTT. This sequence encodes CASSLRKATLRGTDTQYF.

There are a few counts of this clonotype. The V gene is TRBV5-1, the J gene TRBJ2-5; D is unclear. Gene TRBJ2-1 matches the end of the DNA better, so the J call may be wrong. The CDR3 consists of 14 residues. Germline V CDR1 and CDR2: SGHRS, YFSETQ. CDR3 loop: CASSHQRRNNEQFF. The CDR3 DNA reads TGCGCCAGCAGCCACCAAAGGCGCAACAATGAGCAGTTCTTC.

The V call is TRBV18, the J call TRBJ2-7; TRBD1 matches at 9 bases. The germline CDR1 and CDR2 sequences are KGHSH and LQKENI. Trimming at V came to 3 bases and at J to 4 bases, leaving 7 bases not matched to a gene. This CDR3 is built from 15 residues. The CDR3 here is CASSPMTGGEYEQYF. CDR3 in DNA: TGTGCCAGCTCACCTATGACAGGGGGAGAGTACGAGCAGTACTTC.

The rearrangement uses TRBV7-9 and TRBJ1-2; the D is unclear. Germline CDR1 and CDR2: SEHNR and FQNEAQ (reference sequence). The CDR3 has 13 residues. V shed 3 bases and J shed 5 bases, with 10 bases lying between them. The DNA for the CDR3 is TGTGCCAGCAGCTTCAACAATGAATATGGCTACACCTTC. It specifies CASSFNNEYGYTF.

The V and J genes are TRBV9 and TRBJ2-5; tentative D call: TRBD1 (6 bases). Judging by the DNA end, TRBJ2-7 fits better; the J call may be wrong. This CDR3 comprises 15 residues. Germline lookup yields CDR1 SGDLS and CDR2 YYNGEE. The DNA of the CDR3 is TGTGCCAGCAGCGTAGGCACAGGGAGAACCTACGAGCAGTACTTC. Protein product: CASSVGTGRTYEQYF.